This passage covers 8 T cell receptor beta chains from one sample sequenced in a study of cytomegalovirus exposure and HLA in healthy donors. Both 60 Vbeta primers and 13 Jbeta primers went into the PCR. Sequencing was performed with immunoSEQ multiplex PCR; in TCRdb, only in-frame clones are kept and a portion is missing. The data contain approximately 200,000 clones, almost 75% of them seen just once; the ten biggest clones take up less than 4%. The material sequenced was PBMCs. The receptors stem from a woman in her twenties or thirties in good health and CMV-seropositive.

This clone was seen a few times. The CDR3 loop reads CASKLTGTGVEAFF. The CDR3 bases are TGTGCCAGCAAGTTGACCGGGACAGGGGTTGAAGCTTTCTTT. J is TRBJ1-1 and V is TRBV6-1, with TRBD1 identical over 10 bases. In germline, CDR1 is MNHNS, CDR2 SASEGT. The V and J ends lost 7 bases and 7 bases, in that order; junction bases with no gene match: 9. The CDR3 length is 14 residues.

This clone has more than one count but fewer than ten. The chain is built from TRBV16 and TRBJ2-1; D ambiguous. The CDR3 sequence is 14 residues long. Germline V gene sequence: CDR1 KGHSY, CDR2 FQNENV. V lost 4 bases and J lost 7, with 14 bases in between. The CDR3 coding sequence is TGTGCCAGCAGCCGCGGCCGATCACCGAATGAGCAGTTCTTC. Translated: CASSRGRSPNEQFF. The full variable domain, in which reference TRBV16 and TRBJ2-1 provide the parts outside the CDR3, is GEEVAQTPKHLVRGEGQKAKLYCAPIKGHSYVFWYQQVLKNEFKFLISFQNENVFDETGMPKERFSAKCLPNSPCSLEIQATKLEDSAVYFCASSRGRSPNEQFFGPGTRLTVL.

CDR3 protein: CASSGTGGRETQYF. The CDR3 DNA sequence: TGTGCCAGCAGTGGTACAGGGGGCCGAGAGACCCAGTACTTC. V usage is TRBV2 and J usage is TRBJ2-5, with TRBD1 matching 9 bases. V gave up 4 bases and J gave up 4 bases; unmatched junction bases: 4. CDR3 size: 14 residues. Germline loops: CDR1 SNHLY, CDR2 FYNNEI.

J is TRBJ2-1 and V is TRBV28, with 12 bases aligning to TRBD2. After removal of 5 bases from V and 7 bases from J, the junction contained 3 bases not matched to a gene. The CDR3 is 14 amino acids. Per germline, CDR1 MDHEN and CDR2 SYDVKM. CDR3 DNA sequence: TGTGCCAGCAGTGCACTAGCGGGAGGAAATGAGCAGTTCTTC. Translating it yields CASSALAGGNEQFF.

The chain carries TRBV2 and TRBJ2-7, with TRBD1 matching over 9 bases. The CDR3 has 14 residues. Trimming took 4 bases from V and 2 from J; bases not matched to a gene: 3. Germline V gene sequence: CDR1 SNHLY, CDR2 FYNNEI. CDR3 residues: CASSGGQGTYEQYF. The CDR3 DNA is TGTGCCAGCAGTGGGGGACAGGGAACCTACGAGCAGTACTTC.

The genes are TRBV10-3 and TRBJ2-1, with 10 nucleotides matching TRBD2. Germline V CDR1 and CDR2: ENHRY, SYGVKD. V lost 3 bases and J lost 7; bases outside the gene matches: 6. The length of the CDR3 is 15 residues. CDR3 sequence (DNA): TGTGCCATCAGTGAAGGAGCGGGAGGGCCTAATGAGCAGTTCTTC. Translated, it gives CAISEGAGGPNEQFF.

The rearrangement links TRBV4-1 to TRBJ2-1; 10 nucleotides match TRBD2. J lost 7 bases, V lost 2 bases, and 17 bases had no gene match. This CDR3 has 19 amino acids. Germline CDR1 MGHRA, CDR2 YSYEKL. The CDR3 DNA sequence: TGCGCCAGCAGCCAACGGAGCGGGAGGGCCGGTCTGAGTATTAATGAGCAGTTCTTC. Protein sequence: CASSQRSGRAGLSINEQFF.

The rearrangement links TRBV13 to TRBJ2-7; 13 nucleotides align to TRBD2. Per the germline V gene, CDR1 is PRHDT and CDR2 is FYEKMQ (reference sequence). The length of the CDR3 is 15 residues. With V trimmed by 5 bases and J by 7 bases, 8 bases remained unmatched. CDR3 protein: CASSMARLAGGEQYF. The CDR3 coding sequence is TGTGCCAGCAGCATGGCGCGACTAGCGGGAGGTGAGCAGTACTTC.